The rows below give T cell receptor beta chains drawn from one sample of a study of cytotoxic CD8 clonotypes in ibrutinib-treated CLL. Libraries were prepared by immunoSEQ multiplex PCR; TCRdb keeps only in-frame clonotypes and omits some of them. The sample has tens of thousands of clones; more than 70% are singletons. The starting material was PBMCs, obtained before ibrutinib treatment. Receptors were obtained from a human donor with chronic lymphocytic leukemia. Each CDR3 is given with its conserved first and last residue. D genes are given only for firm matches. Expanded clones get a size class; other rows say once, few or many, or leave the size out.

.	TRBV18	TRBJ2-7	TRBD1	TGTGCCAGCTCACCACCAAAATATGTACCGGTCGGGACAGCCTACGAGCAGTACTTC	CASSPPKYVPVGTAYEQYF
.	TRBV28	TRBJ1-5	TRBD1	TGTGCCAGCAGTGCCGGGACAGGGGGAGGACGCAATCAGCCCCAGCATTTT	CASSAGTGGGRNQPQHF
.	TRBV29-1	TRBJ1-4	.	TGCAGCGTTGAAGATCCGGGATGGGGTAATGAAAAACTGTTTTTT	CSVEDPGWGNEKLFF
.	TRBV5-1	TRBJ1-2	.	TGCGCCAGCAGCTTCGCTCCCTATGGCTACACCTTC	CASSFAPYGYTF
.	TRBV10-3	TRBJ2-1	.	TGTGCCATCATGCGGGGTACTACCTCTAATGAGCAGTTCTTC	CAIMRGTTSNEQFF
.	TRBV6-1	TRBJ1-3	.	TGTGCCAGCAGCGTGAGTGGTCCTCCTGGAAACACCATATATTTT	CASSVSGPPGNTIYF
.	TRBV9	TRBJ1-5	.	TGTGCCAGCAGCGTAACGGCGGATAGCAATCAGCCCCAGCATTTT	CASSVTADSNQPQHF
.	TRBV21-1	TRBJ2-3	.	TGTGCCAGCAGCATCCTGAGGACAGATAGAGATACGCAGTATTTT	CASSILRTDRDTQYF
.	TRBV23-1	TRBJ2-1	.	TGCGCCAGCAGTCAACCAACCGTAATCGGGACTTCATACAATGAGCAGTTCTTC	CASSQPTVIGTSYNEQFF
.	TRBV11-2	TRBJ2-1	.	TGTGCCAGCAGCACCGAAGGTCGGGGGACCTACAATGAGCAGTTCTTC	CASSTEGRGTYNEQFF
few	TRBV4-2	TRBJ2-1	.	TGTGCCAGCAGCCAGGGGGCGCGAATAAATGAGCAGTTCTTC	CASSQGARINEQFF
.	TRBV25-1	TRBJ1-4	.	TGTGCCAGCAGGAGACAGGATGGAGAAAAACTGTTTTTT	CASRRQDGEKLFF
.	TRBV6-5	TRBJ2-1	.	TGTGCCAGCAGCCCACAAAGGGGGGGAGGGGGTGAGCAGTTCTTC	CASSPQRGGGGEQFF
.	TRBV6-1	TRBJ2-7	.	TGTGCCAGTCGAGGGACATTAGCACGGAACGAGCAGTACTTC	CASRGTLARNEQYF
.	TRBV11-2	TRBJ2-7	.	TGTGCCAGCAGCTTAGGGGTGGACAGAGAGCAGTACTTC	CASSLGVDREQYF
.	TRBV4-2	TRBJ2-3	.	TGTGCCAGCAGCCAAGGTCGGGTCACAGATACGCAGTATTTT	CASSQGRVTDTQYF
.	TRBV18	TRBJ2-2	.	TGTGCCAGCTCACCTTCCAGCGCCTCGAACACCGGGGAGCTGTTTTTT	CASSPSSASNTGELFF
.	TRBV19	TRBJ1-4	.	TGTGCCAGTAGGTTAGGGACACCCGGAAAACTGTTTTTT	CASRLGTPGKLFF
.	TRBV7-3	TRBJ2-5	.	TGTGCCAGCAGCTTAACGGGGGCTAAGGAGACCCAGTACTTC	CASSLTGAKETQYF
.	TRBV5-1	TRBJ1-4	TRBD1	TGCGCCAGCAGCTCGACAGGGAATGGTGAAAAACTGTTTTTT	CASSSTGNGEKLFF
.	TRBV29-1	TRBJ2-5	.	TGCAGCGTTGCCGGGAGACACGGAGATGCCCAGTACTTC	CSVAGRHGDAQYF
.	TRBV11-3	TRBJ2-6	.	TGTGCCAGCAGCTTATCCGCCTCTGGGGCCAACGTCCTGACTTTC	CASSLSASGANVLTF
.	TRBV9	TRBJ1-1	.	TGTGCCAGCAGCTTACATCGGAACACTGAAGCTTTCTTT	CASSLHRNTEAFF
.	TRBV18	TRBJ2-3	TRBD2	TGTGCCAGCTCACCAATACTAGCGCAAGATACGCAGTATTTT	CASSPILAQDTQYF
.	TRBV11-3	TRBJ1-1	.	TGTGCCAGCAGCTCCTCGACAGTTGGGATAAGAAGCACTGAAGCTTTCTTT	CASSSSTVGIRSTEAFF
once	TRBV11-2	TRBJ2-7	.	TGTGCCAGCAGCTTAGTGAGGGACGGTGAAGAGCAGTACTTC	CASSLVRDGEEQYF
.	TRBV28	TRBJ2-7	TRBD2	TGTGCCAGCAGTCTCAGGGCTAGCGGGATTGACGAGCAGTACTTC	CASSLRASGIDEQYF
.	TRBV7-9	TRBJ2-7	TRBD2	TGTGCCAGCAGCTCGACCTCGACTAGCAGCTACGAGCAGTACTTC	CASSSTSTSSYEQYF
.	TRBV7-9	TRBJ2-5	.	TGTGCCAGCAGCCCAAAGGAGACCCAGTACTTC	CASSPKETQYF
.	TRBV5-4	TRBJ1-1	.	TGTGCCAGCAGCTCGAAAAGGAACACTGAAGCTTTCTTT	CASSSKRNTEAFF
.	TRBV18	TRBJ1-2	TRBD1	TGTGCCAGCTCACCACCCGGGACAGGGGGATCCTATGGCTACACCTTC	CASSPPGTGGSYGYTF
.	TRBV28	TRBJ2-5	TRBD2	TGTGCCACCGGACTAGCGGGACCAGAGACCCAGTACTTC	CATGLAGPETQYF
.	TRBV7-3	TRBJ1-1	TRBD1	TGTGCCAGCTCCCGGGACAGGGGGCTTGGTGAAGCTTTCTTT	CASSRDRGLGEAFF
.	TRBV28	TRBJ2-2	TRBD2	TGTGCCAGCAGTCCGCCCTTACTAGCGGGGAACACCGGGGAGCTGTTTTTT	CASSPPLLAGNTGELFF
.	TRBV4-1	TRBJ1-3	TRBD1	TGCGCCAGCAGCCAAGATGGAGGGGGCAGGGACACCATATATTTT	CASSQDGGGRDTIYF
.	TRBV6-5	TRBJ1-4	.	TGTGCCAGCAGTTACGCCGGGCCTGGCTATGAAAAACTGTTTTTT	CASSYAGPGYEKLFF
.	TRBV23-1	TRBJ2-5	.	TGCGCCAGCCCCACGTCGACCAGTAAAGAGACCCAGTACTTC	CASPTSTSKETQYF
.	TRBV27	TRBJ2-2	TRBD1	TGTGCCAGCAGTCCAAGACAGGGGGCGAGATTGTGGACCGGGGAGCTGTTTTTT	CASSPRQGARLWTGELFF
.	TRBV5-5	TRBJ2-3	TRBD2	TGTGCCAGCAGCGTCAATAGCGGGAGAGGCACAGATACGCAGTATTTT	CASSVNSGRGTDTQYF
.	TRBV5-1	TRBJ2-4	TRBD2	TGCGCCAGCAGTTGGGCTCAGCGGGAGGAAAACATTCAGTACTTC	CASSWAQREENIQYF
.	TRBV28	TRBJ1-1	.	TGTGCCAGCAGTGGACGGGGGGCGGGCACTGAAGCTTTCTTT	CASSGRGAGTEAFF
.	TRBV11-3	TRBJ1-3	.	TGTGCCAGCAGCTTAGATCACCTAACCTCTGGAAACACCATATATTTT	CASSLDHLTSGNTIYF
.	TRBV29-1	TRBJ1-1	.	TGCAGCGTTGAGCTATACAGGAGCAACACTGAAGCTTTCTTT	CSVELYRSNTEAFF
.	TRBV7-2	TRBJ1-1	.	TGTGCCAGCAGCTTAGCAGCACAGGGAAGTGATGCTTTCTTT	CASSLAAQGSDAFF
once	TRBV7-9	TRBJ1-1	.	TGTGCCAGCAGCTTATCCCCGACTGAAGCTTTCTTT	CASSLSPTEAFF
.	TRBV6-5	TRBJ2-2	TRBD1	TGTGCCAGCGGACCCGGGACAGGGGTCCCCGGGGAGCTGTTTTTT	CASGPGTGVPGELFF
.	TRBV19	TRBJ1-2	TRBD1	TGTGCCAGCCAGACAGGGGGTTACTATGGCTACACCTTC	CASQTGGYYGYTF
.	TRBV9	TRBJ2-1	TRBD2	TGTGCCAGCAGCGCACTAGCGGGAGTTGATGAGCAGTTCTTC	CASSALAGVDEQFF
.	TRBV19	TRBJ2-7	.	TGTGCCAGTAGCACCCTTATAGGGTCCTACGAGCAGTACTTC	CASSTLIGSYEQYF
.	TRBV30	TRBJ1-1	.	TGTGCCTGGTGCCATTTTGGAGGGGAGGGCACTGAAGCTTTCTTT	CAWCHFGGEGTEAFF
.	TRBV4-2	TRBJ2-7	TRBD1	TGTGCCAGCAGCCAAGATTGGGACAGTACCACCTACGAGCAGTACTTC	CASSQDWDSTTYEQYF